This T cell receptor (beta chain) is from a study of spatial heterogeneity in lung cancer. Overall study findings and caveats: In blood, ubiquitous expanded tumor TCRs appeared more at resection than follow-up.

A single record per CDR3 protein comes from TCRdb applying MiXCR to the 5' RACE reads. The sample contains more than 45,000 distinct CDR3 sequences, approximately 5.7% of which appear only once. This clonotype was recorded at least ten times. Its antigen is currently unknown. Trimming took off 4 bases at V and 7 bases at J, with 17 bases between the two ends. The CDR3 spans 15 residues. In germline, CDR1 is SGHRS, CDR2 YFSETQ. Time point denoted: sample taken at primary tumor resection. Sequencing covered unsorted whole RNA taken from tumor, nontumor lung or frozen PBMC. The donors, fewer than 95 patients with untreated early-stage non-small cell lung cancer, provided the samples.

This material consisted of PBMCs, taken at surgery. The rearrangement uses TRBV5-1 and TRBJ1-4; unclear D gene. The TCR was taken from a male donor with early-stage non-small cell lung cancer. The CDR3 DNA reads TGCGCCAGCAGCCCCCGACAACCGGGGAGTGAAAAACTGTTTTTT. It specifies CASSPRQPGSEKLFF. The full variable domain, in which reference TRBV5-1 and TRBJ1-4 provide the parts outside the CDR3, is KAGVTQTPRYLIKTRGQQVTLSCSPISGHRSVSWYQQTPGQGLQFLFEYFSETQRNKGNFPGRFSGRQFSNSRSEMNVSTLELGDSALYLCASSPRQPGSEKLFFGSGTQLSVL.